Sequencing of this TCR beta chain was carried out in a study of T cell responses to AZD1222 COVID-19 vaccine. Study-level findings and limits: Just a handful of AZD1222 recipients tested seropositive at baseline. Clonal diversity was possibly underestimated, and the donors were mostly white British, with more females.

The V segment lost 4 bases and the J segment 3 bases; nucleotides outside the gene matches: 10. Per germline, CDR1 SGHNT and CDR2 YYREEE (reference sequence). The CDR3 is 16 amino acids. Worth noting for this clone: Antigen: not known.

Clones were read by immunoSEQ multiplex PCR, and TCRdb kept only the in-frame ones, dropping some. The sample holds approximately 110,000 clones; roughly 87% are singletons and the top ten take 8.5% to 10%. V usage is TRBV5-4 and J usage is TRBJ2-1; 7 nucleotides line up with TRBD2. Sequenced material: peripheral blood, taken on day 0 of AZD1222 vaccination. The clonotype originates from an adult in good health. The CDR3 nucleotides read TGTGCCAGCAGCCCGTTCTTGAGCGGGGTCTACAATGAGCAGTTCTTC. Amino acid sequence: CASSPFLSGVYNEQFF.